This T cell receptor beta chain was identified in a study of TIL therapy for anti-PD-1-resistant metastatic lung cancer. Study in general: Tumor harvest preceded PD-1/PD-L1 blockade, followed by nivolumab treatment. Tumors had a median PD-L1 proportion score of around 6%. Tumors carried a median roughly 1.5 non-synonymous mutations per megabase. A few tumors were EGFR-mutant and two were ALK-rearranged.

The immunoSEQ assay was v3. Sequencing used immunoSEQ multiplex PCR; TCRdb keeps in-frame clones, though not all of them. This table holds more than 20,000 clones, 60% to 85% found once. Time point here: pre-treatment sample, taken before nivolumab and TIL therapy. Trimming removed 1 base at V and 4 bases at J, with 11 bases between. The CDR3 sequence is 15 residues long. Germline-derived CDR1 and CDR2 are MNHNS and SASEGT. V and J are TRBV6-1 and TRBJ1-3; D remains unclear. This material consisted of blood, taken at baseline. The sequence was collected from a person between 25 and 79 years old with non-small cell lung cancer. The CDR3 bases are TGTGCCAGCAGTGAAGTAGACATAAGGGGAAACACCATATATTTT. Its translation: CASSEVDIRGNTIYF.